The 8 T cell receptor beta chains in this list originate from one sample, sequenced in a study of blood T cell repertoires in COVID-19. TCRdb's table, derived via immunoSEQ multiplex PCR, lists solely in-frame clones and lacks some. The table has roughly 100,000 clones, over 55% seen once. The material sequenced was peripheral blood. Receptors were obtained from a human donor with acute or convalescent COVID-19. The donor label of this sample is uncertain.

V gene TRBV6-5 combines with J gene TRBJ1-6; D is perhaps TRBD1 (6 bases). V shed 9 bases and J shed 3 bases, with 15 bases lying between them. CDR1 MNHEY and CDR2 SVGAGI come from the germline V gene. This CDR3 contains 15 residues. The chain's CDR3 is CASAPNRVYNSPLHF. Here the CDR3 DNA reads TGTGCCAGTGCTCCAAACAGGGTCTATAATTCACCCCTCCACTTT.

Details on this clone: The sample holds other DNA sequences that translate to the same CDR3. This chain links TRBV9 with TRBJ2-3; 11 nucleotides match TRBD2. The CDR3 spans 20 residues. V lost 0 bases to trimming and J lost 0 bases; unmatched junction nucleotides: 12. CDR1 and CDR2 (germline): SGDLS, YYNGEE. CDR3 nucleotides: TGTGCCAGCAGCGTAGGCCCCGGGCTAGCGGGGGGCCGCAGCACAGATACGCAGTATTTT. Encoded protein: CASSVGPGLAGGRSTDTQYF.

The rearrangement joins TRBV3-1 (or the pseudogene TRBV3-2) to TRBJ1-5; weak D call: TRBD1 (6 bases). With 0 bases removed from V and 3 bases from J, the gap between germline ends came to 12 bases. The CDR3 consists of 16 residues. Germline V gene lookup returns CDR1 LGHDT and CDR2 YNNKEL (reference sequence). CDR3 region: CASSQEPGQPNQPQHF. CDR3 DNA: TGTGCCAGCAGCCAAGAGCCCGGACAGCCCAATCAGCCCCAGCATTTT.

The CDR3 loop is CASSPRTPYTDTQYF. The CDR3 DNA is TGTGCCAGCAGCCCCCGGACACCTTACACAGATACGCAGTATTTT. The chain has TRBV5-6 and TRBJ2-3; D perhaps matches TRBD1 (5 bases). The CDR3 spans 15 residues. Per germline, CDR1 SGHDT and CDR2 YYEEEE. The V gene lost 4 bases and the J gene lost 2 bases, with 14 bases spanning the gap.

This clone is a singleton in its sample. The chain recombines TRBV3-1 (or the pseudogene TRBV3-2) with TRBJ2-5; the match to TRBD2 covers 7 bases. The germline gives CDR1 LGHDT, CDR2 YNNKEL (reference sequence). The CDR3 has 13 amino acids. V was pared by 4 bases and J by 5 bases, with 4 bases of the junction left unmatched. The CDR3 nucleotides read TGTGCCAGCAGCCCGGGGGGAACGGAGACCCAGTACTTC. Its protein product is CASSPGGTETQYF.

This clone came up a few times. V gene TRBV18 combines with J gene TRBJ1-4; no firm D call. The V gene's germline CDR1 is KGHSH and CDR2 LQKENI. The CDR3 contains 15 residues. V was pared by 0 bases and J by 8 bases, with 13 bases between. The CDR3 here is CASSPPSGLGEKLFF. The CDR3 DNA follows: TGTGCCAGCTCACCACCGTCAGGACTGGGCGAAAAACTGTTTTTT. The full variable domain, completed using reference TRBV18 and TRBJ1-4, is NAGVMQNPRHLVRRRGQEARLRCSPMKGHSHVYWYRQLPEEGLKFMVYLQKENIIDESGMPKERFSAEFPKEGPSILRIQQVVRGDSAAYFCASSPPSGLGEKLFFGSGTQLSVL.

The genes are TRBV29-1 and TRBJ2-7, with 7 bases aligning to TRBD2. With 7 bases clipped from V and 4 bases from J, the junction kept 4 bases outside the gene matches. The CDR3 totals 11 residues. Germline assignment: CDR1 SQVTM and CDR2 ANQGSEA. The CDR3 DNA is TGCAGCGCCTCGGGAGGTTACGAGCAGTACTTC. This sequence encodes CSASGGYEQYF.

The rearrangement links TRBV10-2 to TRBJ2-5; TRBD2 matches 10 bases. Per germline, CDR1 WSHSY and CDR2 SAAADI. The length of the CDR3 is 15 residues. With V trimmed by 3 bases and J by 5 bases, 6 bases remained unmatched. This CDR3 reads CASSDPAGGLETQYF. Here the CDR3 DNA reads TGCGCCAGCAGTGATCCAGCGGGGGGGCTTGAGACCCAGTACTTC.